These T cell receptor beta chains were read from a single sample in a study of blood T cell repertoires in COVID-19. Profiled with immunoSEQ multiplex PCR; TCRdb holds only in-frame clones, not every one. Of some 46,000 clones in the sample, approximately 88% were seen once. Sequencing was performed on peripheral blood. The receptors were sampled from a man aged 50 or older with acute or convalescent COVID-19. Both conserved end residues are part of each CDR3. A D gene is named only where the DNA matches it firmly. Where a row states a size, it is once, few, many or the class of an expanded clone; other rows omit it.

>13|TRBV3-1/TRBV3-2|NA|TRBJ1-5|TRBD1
TGTGCCAGCAGCCAACAGGGGGCTCAGCCCCAGCATTTT
CASSQQGAQPQHF
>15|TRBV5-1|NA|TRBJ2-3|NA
TGCGCCAGCAGCTTGCCCAGCGGAGCTACAGATACGCAGTATTTT
CASSLPSGATDTQYF
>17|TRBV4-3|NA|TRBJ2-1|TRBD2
TGCGCCAGCAGCCAAGACCCCAGCGGGGGGGCTTACAATGAGCAGTTCTTC
CASSQDPSGGAYNEQFF
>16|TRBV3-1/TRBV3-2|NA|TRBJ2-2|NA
TGTGCCAGCAGCCTGGGCTCAGGGTATGGCACCGGGGAGCTGTTTTTT
CASSLGSGYGTGELFF
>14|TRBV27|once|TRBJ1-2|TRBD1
TGTGCCAGCAGCGCGACAGGGGGCAACTATGGCTACACCTTC
CASSATGGNYGYTF
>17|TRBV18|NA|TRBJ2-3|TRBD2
TGTGCCAGCTCACCACCGGTGGCGGGGGGCTACACAGATACGCAGTATTTT
CASSPPVAGGYTDTQYF
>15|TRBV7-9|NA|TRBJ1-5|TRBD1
TGTGCCAGCAGCTCAGGACAGGGGTGGAATCAGCCCCAGCATTTT
CASSSGQGWNQPQHF
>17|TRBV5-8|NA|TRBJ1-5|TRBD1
TGTGCCAGCAGCTTGGAGCGACAGGGGTCCTTCAATCAGCCCCAGCATTTT
CASSLERQGSFNQPQHF
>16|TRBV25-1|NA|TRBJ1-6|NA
TGTGCCAGCAGTTCTCCGGGGATCCCCTATAATTCACCCCTCCACTTT
CASSSPGIPYNSPLHF
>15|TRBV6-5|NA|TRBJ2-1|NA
TGTGCCAGCAGTTACTCGAGACTAGTGTACAATGAGCAGTTCTTC
CASSYSRLVYNEQFF
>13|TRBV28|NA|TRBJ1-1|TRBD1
TGTGCCAGCAGTCGGATGGCAGGGGGTGAAGCTTTCTTT
CASSRMAGGEAFF
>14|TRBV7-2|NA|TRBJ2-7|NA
TGTGCCAGCAGCTTGGCGGTCTTGTCCTACGAGCAGTACTTC
CASSLAVLSYEQYF
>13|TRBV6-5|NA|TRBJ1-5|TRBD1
TGTGCCACCTGGGGACAGCTAAATCAGCCCCAGCATTTT
CATWGQLNQPQHF
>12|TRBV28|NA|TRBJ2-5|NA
TGTGCCAGCAGTCGGATAGCGGAGACCCAGTACTTC
CASSRIAETQYF
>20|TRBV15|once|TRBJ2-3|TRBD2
TGTGCCACCAGCAGGATTAACTGGGAGCGGGGGGGCAGGATAGCAGATACGCAGTATTTT
CATSRINWERGGRIADTQYF
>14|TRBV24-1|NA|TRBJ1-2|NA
TGTGCCACCAGTGGTCAGGACAGCGTCTATGGCTACACCTTC
CATSGQDSVYGYTF
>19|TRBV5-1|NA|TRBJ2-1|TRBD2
TGCGCCAGCAGCTTGACTGGCCGGGGGCTGAGCGGGAGGGGGAATGAGCAGTTCTTC
CASSLTGRGLSGRGNEQFF
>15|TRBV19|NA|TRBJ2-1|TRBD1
TGTGCCAGTAGTATGACAGGGAATCCCTACAATGAGCAGTTCTTC
CASSMTGNPYNEQFF
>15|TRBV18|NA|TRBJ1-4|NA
TGTGCCAGCTCACTTAGCCGACAGGTTGGAGAGGAACTGTTTTTT
CASSLSRQVGEELFF
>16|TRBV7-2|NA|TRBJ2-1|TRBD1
TGTGCCAGCAGCTCCAACAGGGGAGAGGACTACAATGAGCAGTTCTTC
CASSSNRGEDYNEQFF
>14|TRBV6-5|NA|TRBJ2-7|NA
TGTGCCAGCAGAAAGACGACTCCTTCCTACGAGCAGTACTTC
CASRKTTPSYEQYF
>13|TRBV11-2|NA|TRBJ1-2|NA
TGTGCCAGCAGCCCAGCCCGGGTCTATGGCTACACCTTC
CASSPARVYGYTF
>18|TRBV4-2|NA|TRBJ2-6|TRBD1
TGTGCCAGCAGCCAGCCGACAGGGGAGGTTCGTGGGGCCAACGTCCTGACTTTC
CASSQPTGEVRGANVLTF
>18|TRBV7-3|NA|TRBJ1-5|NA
TGTGCCAGCAGCTTTAACAGGGCGCCGCCGGTGCGGCGACAGCCCCAGCATTTT
CASSFNRAPPVRRQPQHF
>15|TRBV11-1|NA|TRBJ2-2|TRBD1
TGTGCCAGCAGCCGACAGGGGGCTCTTGGCGGGGAGCTGTTTTTT
CASSRQGALGGELFF
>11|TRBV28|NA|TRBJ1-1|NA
TGTGCCAGCAGGCAAGATAGCAGAGCTTTCTTT
CASRQDSRAFF
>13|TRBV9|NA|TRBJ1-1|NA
TGTGCCAGCAGCGTAGCTTTGGCAGATGAAGCTTTCTTT
CASSVALADEAFF
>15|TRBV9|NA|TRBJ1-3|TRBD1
TGTGCCAGCAGCGTAGGACAGGGGGTAGGGTACACCATATATTTT
CASSVGQGVGYTIYF
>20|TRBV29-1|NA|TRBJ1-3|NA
TGCAGCGTTGAAGTAGGGAGGCATACCACGAATTCCCACTCTGGAAACACCATATATTTT
CSVEVGRHTTNSHSGNTIYF